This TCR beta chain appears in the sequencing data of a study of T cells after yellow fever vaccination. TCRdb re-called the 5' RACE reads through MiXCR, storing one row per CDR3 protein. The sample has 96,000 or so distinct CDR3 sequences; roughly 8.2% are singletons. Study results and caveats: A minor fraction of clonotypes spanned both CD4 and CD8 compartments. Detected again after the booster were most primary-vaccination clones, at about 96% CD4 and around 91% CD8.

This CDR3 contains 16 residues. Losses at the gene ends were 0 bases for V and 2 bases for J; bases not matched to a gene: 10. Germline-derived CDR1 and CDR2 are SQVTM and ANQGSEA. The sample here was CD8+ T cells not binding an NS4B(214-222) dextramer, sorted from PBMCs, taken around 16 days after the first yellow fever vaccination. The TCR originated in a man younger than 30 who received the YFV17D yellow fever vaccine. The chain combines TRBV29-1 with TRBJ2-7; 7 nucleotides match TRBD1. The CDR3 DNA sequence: TGCAGCGTTGAAGATCCTGGGACAGCAGAACCCTACGAGCAGTACTTC. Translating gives CSVEDPGTAEPYEQYF.